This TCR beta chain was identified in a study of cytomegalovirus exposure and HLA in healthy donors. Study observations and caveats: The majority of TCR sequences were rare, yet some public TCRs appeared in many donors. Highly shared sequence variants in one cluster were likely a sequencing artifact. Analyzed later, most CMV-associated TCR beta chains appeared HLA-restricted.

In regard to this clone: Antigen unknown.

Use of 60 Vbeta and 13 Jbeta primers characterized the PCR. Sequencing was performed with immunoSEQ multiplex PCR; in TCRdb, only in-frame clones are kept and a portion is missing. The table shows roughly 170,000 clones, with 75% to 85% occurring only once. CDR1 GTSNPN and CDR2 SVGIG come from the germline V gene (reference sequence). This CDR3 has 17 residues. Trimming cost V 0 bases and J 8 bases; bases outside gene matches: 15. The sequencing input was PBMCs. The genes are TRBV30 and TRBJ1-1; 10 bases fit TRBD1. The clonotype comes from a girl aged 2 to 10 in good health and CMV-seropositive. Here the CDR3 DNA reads TGTGCCTGGAGTGTACTTAAGACGGGACAGGGGTACGGGGAAGCTTTCTTT. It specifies CAWSVLKTGQGYGEAFF.